This T cell receptor (beta chain) was recovered during a study of OX40 agonist ivuxolimab in advanced cancers. Germline V gene data show CDR1 as SGDLS and CDR2 as YYNGEE. Between the trimmed V and J ends, which lost 1 base and 5 bases, there was a span of 12 bases. CDR3 length equals 14 residues. Only in-frame clones appear in the TCRdb table, and some are missing; sequencing was by immunoSEQ multiplex PCR. The table shows around 150,000 clones, with approximately 94% occurring only once. The sample here was CD4+ or CD8+ T cells sorted from blood, taken in a trial of the OX40 agonist ivuxolimab. The chain employs TRBV9 and TRBJ1-1; D may be TRBD1 (6 bases). This receptor was identified in an adult with an advanced solid tumor such as melanoma, head and neck, liver or kidney cancer. DNA of the CDR3: TGTGCCAGCAGCGTATCCAGGGGTAGGACTGAAGCTTTCTTT. It specifies CASSVSRGRTEAFF.